These 21 T cell receptor beta chains were all obtained from the same sample, sequenced in a study of shared T cell receptors in the human thymus. Using immunoSEQ multiplex PCR, the repertoire was profiled, and TCRdb retains in-frame clones only, with some absent. The sample includes hundreds of thousands of clones, 87% of them seen just once. The same data also went into a second study, on human thymus T cells.

The specimen sequenced was thymocytes. The receptor set was obtained from a boy younger than two with a congenital heart defect.

The chain joins TRBV5-6 to TRBJ1-1, with D unresolved. V lost 0 bases to trimming and J lost 0 bases, with 12 bases between them. Germline CDR1 SGHDT, CDR2 YYEEEE. CDR3 length: 16 residues. The CDR3 here is CASSLVGETLNTEAFF. The CDR3 DNA follows: TGTGCCAGCAGCTTGGTGGGAGAGACCTTGAACACTGAAGCTTTCTTT.

The chain couples TRBV27 to TRBJ2-3; the D gene is possibly TRBD1 (5 bases). Trimming stripped 9 bases from V and 1 base from J, with 14 bases between. CDR3 length: 14 residues. Germline CDR1 MNHEY, CDR2 SMNVEV (reference sequence). The CDR3 loop is CASRTGNRTDTQYF. CDR3 DNA sequence: TGTGCCAGTCGAACAGGAAACCGCACAGATACGCAGTATTTT.

This chain uses TRBV5-1 with TRBJ1-1; the D gene is possibly TRBD1 (5 bases). Deletions cut 4 bases from V and 4 bases from J, with 14 bases between. Germline CDR1 reads SGHRS; CDR2 reads YFSETQ. The CDR3 sequence is 14 residues long. The CDR3 DNA reads as TGCGCCAGCAGCCACCCAGGGAGGTCCACTGAAGCTTTCTTT. This codes for CASSHPGRSTEAFF.

The V and J genes are TRBV7-2 and TRBJ2-7, with 7 bases matching TRBD2. The CDR3 has 18 amino acids. Germline CDR1 and CDR2: SGHTA and FQGNSA. With V trimmed by 2 bases and J by 3 bases, 16 bases remained unmatched. CDR3 coding DNA: TGTGCCAGCAGCTTAAGGTGGCGGTGGGACTACGACCTCTACGAGCAGTACTTC. Protein product: CASSLRWRWDYDLYEQYF.

This clone was seen only once. The rearrangement joins TRBV30 to TRBJ2-1; 10 nucleotides align to TRBD1. Germline V gives CDR1 GTSNPN, CDR2 SVGIG (reference sequence). This CDR3 has 16 amino acids. V shed 2 bases and J 4 bases; nucleotides not matched to a gene: 8. The chain's CDR3 is CAWSRWDRGEYNEQFF. The CDR3, as DNA: TGTGCCTGGAGTCGGTGGGACAGGGGCGAGTACAATGAGCAGTTCTTC.

The chain recombines TRBV11-2 with TRBJ2-7; tentative D call: TRBD2 (5 bases). CDR3 length equals 15 residues. Germline-derived CDR1 and CDR2 are SGHAT and FQNNGV. V gave up 2 bases and J gave up 2 bases, with 13 bases separating them. CDR3 sequence reads: CASSLFSGGTYEQYF. The CDR3, as DNA: TGTGCCAGCAGCTTATTTTCAGGAGGAACCTACGAGCAGTACTTC. Based on the CDR3 plus reference TRBV11-2 and TRBJ2-7, the full variable domain is EAGVAQSPRYKIIEKRQSVAFWCNPISGHATLYWYQQILGQGPKLLIQFQNNGVVDDSQLPKDRFSAERLKGVDSTLKIQPAKLEDSAVYLCASSLFSGGTYEQYFGPGTRLTVT.

The chain employs TRBV9 and TRBJ2-3; 12 bases are a match to TRBD2. This CDR3 contains 17 residues. Germline CDR1 SGDLS, CDR2 YYNGEE. Trimming cost V 0 bases and J 6 bases; bases outside gene matches: 8. CDR3 region: CASSVEMGLAGRDTQYF. The CDR3 bases are TGTGCCAGCAGCGTAGAGATGGGACTAGCGGGCCGGGATACGCAGTATTTT.

The V call is TRBV28, the J call TRBJ2-7; 7 bases are shared with TRBD2. Germline values: CDR1 MDHEN, CDR2 SYDVKM. With 2 bases clipped from V and 6 bases from J, the junction kept 7 bases outside the gene matches. The CDR3 totals 14 residues. CDR3 DNA sequence: TGTGCCAGCAGTTTAAAAGGGGAGGGGTGCGAGCAGTACTTC. As protein: CASSLKGEGCEQYF.

The genes are TRBV6-5 and TRBJ1-1; D might be TRBD1 (5 bases). Trimming took 8 bases from V and 5 from J, leaving 12 bases between them. This CDR3 has 12 amino acids. Per the germline V gene, CDR1 is MNHEY and CDR2 is SVGAGI. As DNA, the CDR3 is TGTGCCAGCGGACCCAAGGGGACTGAAGCTTTCTTT. Protein sequence: CASGPKGTEAFF.

The gene calls are TRBV18 and TRBJ1-2; D may be TRBD1 (6 bases). The CDR3 totals 17 residues. Trimming stripped 5 bases from V and 2 bases from J, with 21 bases between. The germline gives CDR1 KGHSH, CDR2 LQKENI. In DNA, the CDR3 is TGTGCCAGCTCATCAGTGCCGGGACACCAGAAGAACTATGGCTACACCTTC. Amino acids: CASSSVPGHQKNYGYTF.

As DNA, the CDR3 is TGCGCCAGCAGCCCACCGGGACAGGCGAACACTGAAGCTTTCTTT. It specifies CASSPPGQANTEAFF. The V call is TRBV5-1, the J call TRBJ1-1, with 8 bases lining up with TRBD1. CDR1 and CDR2 from the germline V gene are SGHRS and YFSETQ. The junction had 6 bases not matched to a gene; V was cut back by 4 bases and J by 1 base. The CDR3 runs to 15 residues.

The J gene is TRBJ2-7, the V gene TRBV7-3, with 8 bases aligning to TRBD1. The germline V gene has CDR1 SGHTA and CDR2 FQGTGA. The CDR3 runs to 14 residues. The J segment lost 4 bases and the V segment lost 2 bases, leaving 4 bases of the junction unmatched. DNA for the CDR3: TGTGCCAGCAGCTTAGGGACAGGAAAGTACGAGCAGTACTTC. Translation: CASSLGTGKYEQYF.

The chain carries TRBV5-6 and TRBJ1-2; D possibly corresponds to TRBD1 (6 bases). CDR3 length: 13 residues. CDR1 is SGHDT, CDR2 YYEEEE, per germline. V was shortened by 5 bases and J by 3 bases, with 11 bases between the two germline ends. CDR3 bases: TGTGCCAGCAGAAAACAGGGAGACTATGGCTACACCTTC. It yields the protein CASRKQGDYGYTF.

V and J are TRBV14 and TRBJ2-7, with D tentatively TRBD1 (5 bases). This CDR3 comprises 13 residues. CDR1 SGHDN and CDR2 FVKESK come from the germline V gene. V lost 4 bases to trimming and J lost 2 bases, with 9 bases between them. The DNA of the CDR3 is TGTGCCAGCAGCCGGACACCGACCTACGAGCAGTACTTC. It codes for CASSRTPTYEQYF.

As DNA, the CDR3 is TGTGCCTGGAGTGTAAGGTCAGGGGATAGCAATCAGCCCCAGCATTTT. Its translation is CAWSVRSGDSNQPQHF. The chain joins TRBV30 to TRBJ1-5; maybe TRBD1 (6 bases). Germline assignment: CDR1 GTSNPN and CDR2 SVGIG (reference sequence). The CDR3 runs to 16 residues. Trimming stripped 0 bases from V and 0 bases from J, with 12 bases between.

The chain joins TRBV5-1 to TRBJ1-6; the D gene is possibly TRBD1 (5 bases). The CDR3 runs to 15 residues. V lost 0 bases to trimming and J lost 7 bases, with 11 bases between them. The germline CDR1 and CDR2 sequences are SGHRS and YFSETQ. In DNA form, the CDR3 reads TGCGCCAGCAGCTTGGGGGGAAAGGGGAATTCACCCCTCCACTTT. Its protein product is CASSLGGKGNSPLHF.

The CDR3 DNA is TGTGCCTGCCCGCGGGGGGTTGGCACAGATACGCAGTATTTT. Protein product: CACPRGVGTDTQYF. V usage is TRBV30 and J usage is TRBJ2-3, with TRBD2 matching 8 bases. Germline V gene data show CDR1 as GTSNPN and CDR2 as SVGIG (reference sequence). The CDR3 runs to 14 residues. V trimming: 6 bases; J trimming: 1 base; junction bases outside the gene matches: 6.

This clone was observed a single time. This sequence joins TRBV28 and TRBJ1-1; weak D call: TRBD1 (6 bases). CDR1 is MDHEN and CDR2 is SYDVKM in the germline V gene. Trimming stripped 7 bases from V and 5 bases from J, with 20 bases between. The length of the CDR3 is 15 residues. CDR3 DNA sequence: TGTGCCAGCAACATAAAACAGGGCGACGGAACTGAAGCTTTCTTT. Its protein product is CASNIKQGDGTEAFF.

The chain has TRBV5-1 and TRBJ2-1, with 11 positions matching TRBD2. Germline V gives CDR1 SGHRS, CDR2 YFSETQ. V lost 4 bases, J lost 5 bases, and 17 bases stayed unmatched. This CDR3 comprises 19 residues. The CDR3 spells CASSNSGTSGPLVDNEQFF. CDR3 nucleotides: TGCGCCAGCAGCAACTCCGGGACTAGCGGTCCCCTGGTCGACAATGAGCAGTTCTTC.

The chain recombines TRBV5-1 with TRBJ2-1, with D perhaps matching TRBD1 (6 bases). Germline V CDR1 and CDR2: SGHRS, YFSETQ. The CDR3 sequence is 15 residues long. The germline V and J ends were trimmed by 4 bases and 1 base, with 12 bases remaining between them. CDR3 in amino acids: CASSPGVSSYNEQFF. CDR3 nucleotides: TGCGCCAGCAGCCCAGGGGTGTCGTCCTACAATGAGCAGTTCTTC.

The chain recombines TRBV7-9 with TRBJ2-7, with a possible D match to TRBD2 (5 bases). Germline CDR1 reads SEHNR; CDR2 reads FQNEAQ (reference sequence). The CDR3 contains 16 residues. Trimming left V 5 bases short and J 3 bases short, with 20 bases between. This CDR3 reads CASSHEGVLGDYEQYF. The CDR3 bases are TGTGCCAGCAGCCACGAGGGAGTGCTGGGTGACTACGAGCAGTACTTC.